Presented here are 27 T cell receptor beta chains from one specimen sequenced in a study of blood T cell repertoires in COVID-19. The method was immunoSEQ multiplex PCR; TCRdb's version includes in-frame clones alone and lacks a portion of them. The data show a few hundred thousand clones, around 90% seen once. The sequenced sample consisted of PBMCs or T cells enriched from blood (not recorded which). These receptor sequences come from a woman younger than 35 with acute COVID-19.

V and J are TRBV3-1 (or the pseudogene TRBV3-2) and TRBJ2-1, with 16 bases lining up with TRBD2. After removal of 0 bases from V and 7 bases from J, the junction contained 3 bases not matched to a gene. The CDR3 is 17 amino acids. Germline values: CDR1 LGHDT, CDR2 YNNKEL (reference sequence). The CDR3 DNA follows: TGTGCCAGCAGCCAAGAGGGACTAGCGGGAGGGTTGAATGAGCAGTTCTTC. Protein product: CASSQEGLAGGLNEQFF.

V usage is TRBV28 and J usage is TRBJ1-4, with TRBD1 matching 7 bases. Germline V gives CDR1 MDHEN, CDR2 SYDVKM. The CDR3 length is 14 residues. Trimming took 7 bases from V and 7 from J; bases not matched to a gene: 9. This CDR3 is CASKSHRGSEKLFF. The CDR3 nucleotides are TGTGCCAGCAAATCCCACAGGGGTAGTGAAAAACTGTTTTTT.

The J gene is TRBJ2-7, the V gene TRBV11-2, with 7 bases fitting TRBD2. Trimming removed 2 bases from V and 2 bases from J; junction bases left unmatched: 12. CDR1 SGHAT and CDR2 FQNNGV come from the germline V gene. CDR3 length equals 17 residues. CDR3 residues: CASSLTLSSGTTYEQYF. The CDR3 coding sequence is TGTGCCAGCAGCTTAACCCTTTCTAGCGGAACTACCTACGAGCAGTACTTC. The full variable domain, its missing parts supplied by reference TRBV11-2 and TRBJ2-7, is EAGVAQSPRYKIIEKRQSVAFWCNPISGHATLYWYQQILGQGPKLLIQFQNNGVVDDSQLPKDRFSAERLKGVDSTLKIQPAKLEDSAVYLCASSLTLSSGTTYEQYFGPGTRLTVT.

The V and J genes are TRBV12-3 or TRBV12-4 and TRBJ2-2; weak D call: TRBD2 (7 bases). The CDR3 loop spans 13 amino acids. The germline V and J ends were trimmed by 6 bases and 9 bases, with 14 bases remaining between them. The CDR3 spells CASSEGGDRELFF. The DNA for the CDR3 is TGTGCCAGCAGCGAGGGGGGGGACAGGGAGCTGTTTTTT.

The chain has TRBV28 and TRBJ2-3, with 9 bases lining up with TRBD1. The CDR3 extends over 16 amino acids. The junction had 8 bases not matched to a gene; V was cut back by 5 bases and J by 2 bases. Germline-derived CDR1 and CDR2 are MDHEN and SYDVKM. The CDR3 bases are TGTGCCAGCAGTCTGGAACAGGGGGCGTTCACAGATACGCAGTATTTT. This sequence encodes CASSLEQGAFTDTQYF.

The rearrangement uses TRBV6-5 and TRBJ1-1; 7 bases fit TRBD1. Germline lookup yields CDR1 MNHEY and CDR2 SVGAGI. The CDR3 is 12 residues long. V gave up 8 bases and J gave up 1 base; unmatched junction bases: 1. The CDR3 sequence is CASGDRNTEAFF. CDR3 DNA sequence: TGTGCCAGCGGGGACAGGAACACTGAAGCTTTCTTT.

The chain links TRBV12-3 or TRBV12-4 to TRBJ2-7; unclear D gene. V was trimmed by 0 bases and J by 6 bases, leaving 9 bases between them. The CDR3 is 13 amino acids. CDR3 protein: CASSLALASEQYF. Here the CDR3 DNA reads TGTGCCAGCAGTTTAGCGTTAGCCAGCGAGCAGTACTTC.

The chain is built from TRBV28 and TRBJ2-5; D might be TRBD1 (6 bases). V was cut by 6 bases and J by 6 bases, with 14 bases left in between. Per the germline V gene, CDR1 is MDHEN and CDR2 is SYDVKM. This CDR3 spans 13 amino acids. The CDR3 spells CASSPQGLKTQYF. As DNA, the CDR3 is TGTGCCAGCAGCCCCCAGGGGCTCAAGACCCAGTACTTC.

CDR3 bases: TGTGCCTGGAGTCCCCTTGGACTAGCCTCCTATGAGCAGTTCTTC. It specifies CAWSPLGLASYEQFF. The chain combines TRBV30 with TRBJ2-1; 8 nucleotides line up with TRBD2. Per the germline V gene, CDR1 is GTSNPN and CDR2 is SVGIG (reference sequence). The CDR3 has 15 residues. Trimming at V came to 2 bases and at J to 8 bases, leaving 11 bases not matched to a gene.

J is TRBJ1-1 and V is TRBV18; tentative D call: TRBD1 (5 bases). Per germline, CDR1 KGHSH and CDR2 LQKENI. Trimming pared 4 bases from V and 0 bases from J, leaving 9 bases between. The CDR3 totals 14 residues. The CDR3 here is CASSQNRMNTEAFF. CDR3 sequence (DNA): TGTGCCAGCTCACAAAACAGGATGAACACTGAAGCTTTCTTT.

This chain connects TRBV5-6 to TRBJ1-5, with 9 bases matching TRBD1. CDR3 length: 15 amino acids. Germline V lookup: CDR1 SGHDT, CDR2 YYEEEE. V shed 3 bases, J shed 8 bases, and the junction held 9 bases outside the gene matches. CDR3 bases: TGTGCCAGCAGCTCGTCGGACAGGGGCTGGAAGCCCCAGCATTTT. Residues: CASSSSDRGWKPQHF. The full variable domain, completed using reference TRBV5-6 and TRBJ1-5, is DAGVTQSPTHLIKTRGQQVTLRCSPKSGHDTVSWYQQALGQGPQFIFQYYEEEERQRGNFPDRFSGHQFPNYSSELNVNALLLGDSALYLCASSSSDRGWKPQHFGDGTRLSIL.

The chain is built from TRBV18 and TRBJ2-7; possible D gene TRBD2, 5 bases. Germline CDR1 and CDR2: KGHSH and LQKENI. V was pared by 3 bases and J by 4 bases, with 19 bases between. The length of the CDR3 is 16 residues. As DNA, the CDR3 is TGTGCCAGCTCACCCAACCCCTTGAGGGTTGAGTACGAGCAGTACTTC. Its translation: CASSPNPLRVEYEQYF.

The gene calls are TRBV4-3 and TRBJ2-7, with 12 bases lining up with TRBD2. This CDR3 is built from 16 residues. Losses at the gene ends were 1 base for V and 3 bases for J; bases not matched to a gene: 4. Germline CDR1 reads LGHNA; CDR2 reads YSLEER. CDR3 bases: TGCGCCAGCAGCCAAGCGCTACTAGCGGGAGGCTACGAGCAGTACTTC. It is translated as CASSQALLAGGYEQYF.

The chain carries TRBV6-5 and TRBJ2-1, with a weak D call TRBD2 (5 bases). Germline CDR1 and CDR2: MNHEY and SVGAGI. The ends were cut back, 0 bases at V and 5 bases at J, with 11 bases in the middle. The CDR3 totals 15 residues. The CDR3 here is CASSYSLGQNNEQFF. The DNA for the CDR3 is TGTGCCAGCAGTTACTCACTAGGTCAAAACAATGAGCAGTTCTTC.

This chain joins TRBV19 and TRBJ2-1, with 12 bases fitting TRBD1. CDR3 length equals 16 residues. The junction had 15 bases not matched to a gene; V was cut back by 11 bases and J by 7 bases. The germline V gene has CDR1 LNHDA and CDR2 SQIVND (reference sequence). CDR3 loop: CAQQIPGTGGPNEQFF. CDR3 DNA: TGTGCCCAGCAGATACCCGGGACAGGGGGCCCGAATGAGCAGTTCTTC.

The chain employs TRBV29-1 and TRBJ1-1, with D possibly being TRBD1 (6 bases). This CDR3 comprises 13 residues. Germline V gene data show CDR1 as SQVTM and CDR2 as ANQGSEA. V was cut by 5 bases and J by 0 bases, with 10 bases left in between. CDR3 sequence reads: CSVLTGLNTEAFF. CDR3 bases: TGCAGCGTTCTTACAGGGTTGAACACTGAAGCTTTCTTT.

The CDR3 coding sequence is TGTGCCAGCAGCCCCCGGGGGGTAGCGGGAGCCTACGAGCAGTACTTC. It codes for CASSPRGVAGAYEQYF. The gene calls are TRBV5-4 and TRBJ2-7; TRBD2 matches at 9 bases. The ends lost 4 bases at V and 2 bases at J; junction bases unmatched: 10. This CDR3 is 16 amino acids long. Germline V gives CDR1 SGHNT, CDR2 YYREEE (reference sequence).

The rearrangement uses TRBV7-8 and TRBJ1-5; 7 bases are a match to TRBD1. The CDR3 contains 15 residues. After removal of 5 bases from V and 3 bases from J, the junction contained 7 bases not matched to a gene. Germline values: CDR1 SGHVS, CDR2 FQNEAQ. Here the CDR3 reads CASSPDRAPNQPQHF. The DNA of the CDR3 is TGTGCCAGCAGCCCCGACAGGGCGCCCAATCAGCCCCAGCATTTT. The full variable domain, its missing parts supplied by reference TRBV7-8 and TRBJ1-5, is GAGVSQSPRYKVAKRGQDVALRCDPISGHVSLFWYQQALGQGPEFLTYFQNEAQLDKSGLPSDRFFAERPEGSVSTLKIQRTQQEDSAVYLCASSPDRAPNQPQHFGDGTRLSIL.

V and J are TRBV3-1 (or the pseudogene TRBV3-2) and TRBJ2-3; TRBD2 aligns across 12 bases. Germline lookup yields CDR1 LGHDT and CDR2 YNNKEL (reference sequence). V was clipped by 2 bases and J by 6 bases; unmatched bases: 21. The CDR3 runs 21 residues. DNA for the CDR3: TGTGCCAGCAGCCAACCTCAGGGGGCTTGGCTAGCGGGAGGGCGCAGTGATACGCAGTATTTT. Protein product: CASSQPQGAWLAGGRSDTQYF.

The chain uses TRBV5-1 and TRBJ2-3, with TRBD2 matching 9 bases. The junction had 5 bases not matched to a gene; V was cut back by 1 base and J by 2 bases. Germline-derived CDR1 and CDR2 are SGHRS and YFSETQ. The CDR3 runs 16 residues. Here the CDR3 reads CASSLKAGGDTDTQYF. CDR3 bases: TGCGCCAGCAGCTTGAAGGCGGGAGGGGACACAGATACGCAGTATTTT.

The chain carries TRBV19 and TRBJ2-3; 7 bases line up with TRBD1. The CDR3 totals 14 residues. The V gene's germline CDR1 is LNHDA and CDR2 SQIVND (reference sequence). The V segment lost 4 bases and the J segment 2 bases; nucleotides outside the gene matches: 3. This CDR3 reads CASSTGGFTDTQYF. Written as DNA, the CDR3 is TGTGCCAGTAGTACAGGGGGTTTCACAGATACGCAGTATTTT.

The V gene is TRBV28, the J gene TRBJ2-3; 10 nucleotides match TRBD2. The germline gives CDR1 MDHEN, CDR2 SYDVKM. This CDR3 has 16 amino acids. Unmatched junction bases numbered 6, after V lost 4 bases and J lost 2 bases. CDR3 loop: CASSYLTSGYTDTQYF. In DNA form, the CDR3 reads TGTGCCAGCAGTTACCTGACTAGCGGGTACACAGATACGCAGTATTTT.

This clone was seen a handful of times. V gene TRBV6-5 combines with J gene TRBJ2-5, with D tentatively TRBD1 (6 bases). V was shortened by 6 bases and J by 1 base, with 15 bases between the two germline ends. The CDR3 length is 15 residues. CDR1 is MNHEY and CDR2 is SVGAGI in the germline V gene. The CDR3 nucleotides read TGTGCCAGCAGCACGTACGGGACATCCCAAGAGACCCAGTACTTC. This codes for CASSTYGTSQETQYF.

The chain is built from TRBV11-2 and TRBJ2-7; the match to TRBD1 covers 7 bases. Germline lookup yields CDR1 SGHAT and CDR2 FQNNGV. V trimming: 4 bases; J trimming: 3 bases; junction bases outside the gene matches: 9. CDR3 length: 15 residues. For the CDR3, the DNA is TGTGCCAGCAGCTCCCTGACAGGGCTTGACTACGAGCAGTACTTC. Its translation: CASSSLTGLDYEQYF.

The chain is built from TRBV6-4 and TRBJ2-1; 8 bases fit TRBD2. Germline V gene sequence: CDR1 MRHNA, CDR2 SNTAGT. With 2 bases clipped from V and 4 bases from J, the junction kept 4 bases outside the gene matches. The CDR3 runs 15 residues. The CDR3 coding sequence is TGTGCCAGCAGTGACAAACTAGCGGAATACAATGAGCAGTTCTTC. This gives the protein CASSDKLAEYNEQFF.

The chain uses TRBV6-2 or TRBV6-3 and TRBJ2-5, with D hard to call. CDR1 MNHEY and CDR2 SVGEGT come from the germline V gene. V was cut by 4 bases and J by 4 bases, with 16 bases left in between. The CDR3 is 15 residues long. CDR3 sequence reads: CASSSYHASRETQYF. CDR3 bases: TGTGCCAGCAGTTCCTACCATGCTTCCCGAGAGACCCAGTACTTC.

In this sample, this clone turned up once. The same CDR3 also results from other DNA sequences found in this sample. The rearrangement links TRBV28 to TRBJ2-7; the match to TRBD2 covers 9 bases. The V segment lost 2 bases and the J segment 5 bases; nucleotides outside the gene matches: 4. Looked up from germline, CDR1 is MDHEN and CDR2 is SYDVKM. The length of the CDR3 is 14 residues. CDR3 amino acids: CASSLAGGPDEQYF. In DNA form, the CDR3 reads TGTGCCAGCAGTTTAGCGGGAGGGCCTGACGAGCAGTACTTC.